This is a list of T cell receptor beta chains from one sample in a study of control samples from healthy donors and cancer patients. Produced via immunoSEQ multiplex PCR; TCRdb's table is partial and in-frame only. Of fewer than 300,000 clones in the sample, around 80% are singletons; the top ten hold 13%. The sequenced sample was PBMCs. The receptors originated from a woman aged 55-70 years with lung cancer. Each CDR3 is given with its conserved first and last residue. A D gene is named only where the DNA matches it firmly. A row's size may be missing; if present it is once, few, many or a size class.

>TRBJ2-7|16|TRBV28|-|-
CASSGAAGRRYYEQYF
TGTGCCAGCAGTGGCGCCGCAGGGAGGCGGTACTACGAGCAGTACTTC
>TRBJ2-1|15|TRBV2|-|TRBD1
CASSAGQGAYNEQFF
TGTGCCAGCAGTGCGGGACAGGGGGCATACAATGAGCAGTTCTTC
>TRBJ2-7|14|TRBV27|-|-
CASSTRPLIYEQYF
TGTGCCAGCAGTACTAGGCCCCTAATCTACGAGCAGTACTTC
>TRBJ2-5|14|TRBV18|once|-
CASSPVGQQETQYF
TGTGCCAGCTCACCGGTAGGACAGCAAGAGACCCAGTACTTC
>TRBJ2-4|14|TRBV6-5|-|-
CASIGGLAKNIQYF
TGTGCCAGCATAGGGGGACTAGCCAAAAACATTCAGTACTTC
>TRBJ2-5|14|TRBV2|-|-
CASSDGRAQETQYF
TGTGCCAGCAGTGATGGGCGAGCCCAAGAGACCCAGTACTTC
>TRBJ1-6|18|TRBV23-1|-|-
CASSLPPGHNPADSPLHF
TGCGCCAGCAGTCTTCCCCCCGGACACAATCCGGCGGATTCACCCCTCCACTTT
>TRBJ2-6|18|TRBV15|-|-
CATSREITGTPGANVLTF
TGTGCCACCAGCAGAGAGATCACCGGGACACCTGGGGCCAACGTCCTGACTTTC
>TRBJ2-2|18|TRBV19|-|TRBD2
CASSIGLAGGPLAGELFF
TGTGCCAGTAGTATAGGACTAGCGGGAGGTCCGCTGGCCGGGGAGCTGTTTTTT
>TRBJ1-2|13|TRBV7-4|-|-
CASSSQGWNGYTF
TGTGCCAGCAGCTCTCAGGGCTGGAATGGCTACACCTTC
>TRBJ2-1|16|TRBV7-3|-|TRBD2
CASSRQRGASYNEQFF
TGTGCCAGCAGCCGCCAGCGGGGGGCTTCTTACAATGAGCAGTTCTTC
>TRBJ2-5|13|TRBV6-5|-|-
CASRGTSPETQYF
TGTGCCAGCAGGGGGACATCCCCGGAGACCCAGTACTTC
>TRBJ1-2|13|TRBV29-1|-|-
CSVARGSGYGYTF
TGCAGCGTTGCTCGGGGGTCAGGATATGGCTACACCTTC
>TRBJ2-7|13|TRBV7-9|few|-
CASSLEALGEQYF
TGTGCCAGCAGCTTAGAGGCGCTAGGCGAGCAGTACTTC
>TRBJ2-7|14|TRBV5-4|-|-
CASSPVGGSYEQYF
TGTGCCAGCAGTCCCGTCGGGGGCTCCTACGAGCAGTACTTC
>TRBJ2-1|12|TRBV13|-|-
CASSTHRVEQFF
TGTGCCAGCAGCACCCACAGGGTTGAGCAGTTCTTC
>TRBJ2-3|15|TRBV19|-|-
CASSPDSWGPNTQYF
TGTGCCAGTAGTCCGGACAGTTGGGGGCCAAATACGCAGTATTTT
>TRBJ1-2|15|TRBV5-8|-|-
CASSPQPGLNYGYTF
TGTGCCAGCAGCCCTCAACCCGGACTAAACTATGGCTACACCTTC
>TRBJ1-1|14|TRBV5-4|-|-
CASSLGQTTAEAFF
TGTGCCAGCAGCTTGGGACAGACGACCGCTGAAGCTTTCTTT
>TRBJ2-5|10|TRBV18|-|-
CASGGETQYF
TGTGCCAGCGGGGGAGAGACCCAGTACTTC
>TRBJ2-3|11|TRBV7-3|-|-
CASSFTDTQYF
TGTGCCAGCAGCTTCACAGATACGCAGTATTTT
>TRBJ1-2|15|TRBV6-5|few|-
CASSYSGRSNIGYTF
TGTGCCAGCAGTTACTCCGGGAGGAGTAATATAGGCTACACCTTC
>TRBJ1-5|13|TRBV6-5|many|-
CASRETVLGPQHF
TGTGCCAGCAGGGAGACGGTCCTTGGCCCCCAGCATTTT
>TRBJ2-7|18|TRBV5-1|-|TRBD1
CASSLEGQGITLSYEQYF
TGCGCCAGCAGCTTGGAGGGACAGGGCATTACCCTTTCCTACGAGCAGTACTTC
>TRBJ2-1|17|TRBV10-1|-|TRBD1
CASSESLRQGARNEQFF
TGCGCCAGCAGTGAGTCGCTTCGACAGGGTGCGCGCAATGAGCAGTTCTTC
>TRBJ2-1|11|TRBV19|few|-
CASMMASEQFF
TGTGCCAGTATGATGGCTTCTGAGCAGTTCTTC
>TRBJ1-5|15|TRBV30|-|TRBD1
CAWGQGAGSNQPQHF
TGTGCCTGGGGACAGGGGGCTGGGAGCAATCAGCCCCAGCATTTT
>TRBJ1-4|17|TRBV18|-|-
CASSPFQGGLTNEKLFF
TGTGCCAGCTCACCATTCCAGGGAGGTTTAACTAATGAAAAACTGTTTTTT
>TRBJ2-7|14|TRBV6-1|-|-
CASSEGWGPYEQYF
TGTGCCAGCAGTGAAGGGTGGGGCCCCTACGAGCAGTACTTC